This TCR beta chain was recorded in a study of blood T cell repertoires in COVID-19. Study information: Collection of acute and convalescent COVID-19 samples took place in the United States, Italy and Spain.

Remarks on this clone: Other DNA sequences in this sample translate to the same CDR3.

Profiled with immunoSEQ multiplex PCR; TCRdb holds only in-frame clones, not every one. The repertoire holds 65,000 to 95,000 clones, with around 83% as singletons. The clonotype originates from a woman aged 50 to 60 with acute or convalescent COVID-19. Material: peripheral blood.

CDR3 coding DNA: TGTGCCAGCAGTGACAGAGGCAATCAGCCCCAGCATTTT. It specifies CASSDRGNQPQHF. This chain joins TRBV28 and TRBJ1-5, with a tentative D call TRBD1 (5 bases). V was clipped by 5 bases and J by 2 bases, with 7 bases between them. Germline V gene lookup returns CDR1 MDHEN and CDR2 SYDVKM. The CDR3 spans 13 residues.